This T cell receptor (beta chain) was recorded in a study of prognosis after radiotherapy for stage I lung cancer. Across the study: Concurrent therapy was given to no patient receiving stereotactic body radiotherapy.

This clonotype was detected ten times or more. The antigen remains undetermined. Two rounds of multiplex PCR amplified TCR beta CDR3 from genomic DNA. Specific primers for each TRBV and TRBJ gene were what first-round PCR used. It was universal primers that the second PCR round used. One entry per CDR3 protein results from TCRdb running MiXCR on the multiplex PCR reads. The sample lists roughly 11,000 distinct CDR3 sequences; roughly 51% were seen once. CDR3 length: 13 residues. Per the germline V gene, CDR1 is MGHDK and CDR2 is SYGVNS. V shed 5 bases and J shed 7 bases, with 11 bases lying between them. Findings and limits, study-wide: The authors reported that TRBV and TRBJ gene usage differed between patients with and without metastases.

The V gene is TRBV25-1, the J gene TRBJ1-4; tentative D call: TRBD1 (5 bases). The TCR comes from a donor over 45 with non-small cell lung cancer. This specimen was PBMCs, taken before or after stereotactic body radiation therapy (not recorded which). The CDR3 sequence: CASSSRVGEKLFF. DNA of the CDR3: TGTGCCAGCAGTAGCAGGGTGGGTGAAAAACTGTTTTTT.